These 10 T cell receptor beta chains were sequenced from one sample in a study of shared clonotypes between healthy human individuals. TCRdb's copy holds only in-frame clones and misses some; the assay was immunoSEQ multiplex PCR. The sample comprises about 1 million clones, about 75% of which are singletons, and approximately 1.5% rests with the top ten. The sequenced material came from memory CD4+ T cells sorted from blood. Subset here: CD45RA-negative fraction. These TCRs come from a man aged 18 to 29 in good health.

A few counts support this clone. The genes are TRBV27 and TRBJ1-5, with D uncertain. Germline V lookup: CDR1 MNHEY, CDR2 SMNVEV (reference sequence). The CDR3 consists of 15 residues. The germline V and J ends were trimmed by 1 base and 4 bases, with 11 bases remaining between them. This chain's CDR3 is CASSLLWGANQPQHF. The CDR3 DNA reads TGTGCCAGCAGTTTATTATGGGGAGCAAATCAGCCCCAGCATTTT.

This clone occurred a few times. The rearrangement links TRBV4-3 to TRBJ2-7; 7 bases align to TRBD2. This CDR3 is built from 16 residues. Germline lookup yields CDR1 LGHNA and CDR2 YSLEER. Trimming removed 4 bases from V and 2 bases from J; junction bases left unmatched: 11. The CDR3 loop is CASSPKAVGGAYEQYF. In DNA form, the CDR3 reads TGCGCCAGCAGCCCAAAGGCAGTGGGAGGGGCCTACGAGCAGTACTTC.

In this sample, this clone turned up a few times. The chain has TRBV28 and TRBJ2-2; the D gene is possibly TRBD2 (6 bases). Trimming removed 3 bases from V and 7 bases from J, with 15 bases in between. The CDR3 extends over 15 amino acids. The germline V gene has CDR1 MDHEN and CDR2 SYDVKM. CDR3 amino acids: CASSLGTRSVGELFF. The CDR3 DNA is TGTGCCAGCAGTTTGGGGACTCGGTCCGTCGGGGAGCTGTTTTTT.

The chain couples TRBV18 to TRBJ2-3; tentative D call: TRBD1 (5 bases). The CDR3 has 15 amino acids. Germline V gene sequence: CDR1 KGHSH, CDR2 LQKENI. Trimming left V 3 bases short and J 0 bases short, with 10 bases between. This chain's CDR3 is CASSPWAGSTDTQYF. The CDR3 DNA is TGTGCCAGCTCACCTTGGGCAGGGAGCACAGATACGCAGTATTTT.

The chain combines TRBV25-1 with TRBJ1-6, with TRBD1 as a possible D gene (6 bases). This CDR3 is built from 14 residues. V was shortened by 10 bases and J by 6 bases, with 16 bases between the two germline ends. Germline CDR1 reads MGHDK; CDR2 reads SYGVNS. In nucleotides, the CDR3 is TGTGCCACCAGGGGTATGAAACTTAATTCACCCCTCCACTTT. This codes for CATRGMKLNSPLHF.

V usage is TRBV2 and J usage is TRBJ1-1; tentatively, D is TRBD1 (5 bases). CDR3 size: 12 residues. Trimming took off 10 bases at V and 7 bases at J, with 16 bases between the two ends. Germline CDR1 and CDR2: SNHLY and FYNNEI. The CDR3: CATAGERNEAFF. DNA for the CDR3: TGTGCCACCGCGGGGGAACGGAATGAAGCTTTCTTT.

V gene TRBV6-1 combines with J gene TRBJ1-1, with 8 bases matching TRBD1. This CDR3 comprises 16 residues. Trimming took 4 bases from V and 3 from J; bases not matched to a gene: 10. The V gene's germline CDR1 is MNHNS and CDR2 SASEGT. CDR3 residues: CASSGGYRGKDTEAFF. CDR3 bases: TGTGCCAGCAGTGGGGGTTACAGGGGGAAGGACACTGAAGCTTTCTTT.

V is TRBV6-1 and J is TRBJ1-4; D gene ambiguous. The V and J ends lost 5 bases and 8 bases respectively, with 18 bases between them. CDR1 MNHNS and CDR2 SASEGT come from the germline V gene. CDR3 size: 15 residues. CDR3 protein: CASSLFRENGEKLFF. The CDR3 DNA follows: TGTGCCAGCAGTCTATTCCGGGAAAACGGCGAAAAACTGTTTTTT.

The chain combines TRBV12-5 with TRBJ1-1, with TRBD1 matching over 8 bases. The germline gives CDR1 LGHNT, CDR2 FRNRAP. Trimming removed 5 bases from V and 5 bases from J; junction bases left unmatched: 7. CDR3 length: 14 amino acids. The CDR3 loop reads CASGPLQGGTEAFF. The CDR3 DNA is TGTGCTAGTGGTCCATTACAGGGGGGAACTGAAGCTTTCTTT.

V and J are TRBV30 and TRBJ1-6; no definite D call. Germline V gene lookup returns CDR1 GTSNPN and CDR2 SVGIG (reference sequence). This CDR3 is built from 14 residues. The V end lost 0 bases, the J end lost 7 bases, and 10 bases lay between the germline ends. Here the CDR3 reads CAWSVGTPNSPLHF. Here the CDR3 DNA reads TGTGCCTGGAGTGTAGGTACACCCAATTCACCCCTCCACTTT.